A selection of T cell receptor beta chains follows, all from one sample in a study of shared clonotypes between healthy human individuals. The assay was immunoSEQ multiplex PCR, and TCRdb's table has in-frame clones only and misses some. The top ten clones hold roughly 0.36% of a sample with 1,400,000 or so clones, 98% to 99% of them seen once. The specimen sequenced was naive CD4+ T cells sorted from blood. The origin of the receptors is a man aged 25-45 years in good health. Both conserved end residues are part of each CDR3. The D gene is left open where the match is weak. Not every row has a clone size; where given, it reads once, few, many or a size class.

V,size,J,D,DNA,CDR3
TRBV7-6,NA,TRBJ1-4,NA,TGTGCCAGCAGCTTAGATTTGGGAAGTGGTGAAAAACTGTTTTTT,CASSLDLGSGEKLFF
TRBV18,NA,TRBJ2-7,TRBD2,TGTGCCAGCACCATGAACTCGGGACTAGCGGTTTACTTC,CASTMNSGLAVYF
TRBV16,NA,TRBJ2-1,TRBD2,TGTGCCAGCAGCCAATATAGGACTAGCGGCCACAATGAGCAGTTCTTC,CASSQYRTSGHNEQFF
TRBV9,NA,TRBJ1-4,TRBD1,TGTGCCAGCAGCGTAGGAGGGGACAGGGACCCACGGGGTGCAAAACTGTTTTTT,CASSVGGDRDPRGAKLFF
TRBV19,NA,TRBJ2-1,NA,TGTGCCAGTAGTTTGGCGGTCTCCTACAATGAGCAGTTCTTC,CASSLAVSYNEQFF
TRBV6-1,NA,TRBJ2-7,NA,TGTGCCAGCAGCCCCCGACAAGGCTCGGAGCAGTACTTC,CASSPRQGSEQYF
TRBV29-1,NA,TRBJ2-5,NA,TGCAGCGGGAGGGTGTCCTTAGAGACCCAGTACTTC,CSGRVSLETQYF
TRBV5-1,NA,TRBJ2-3,NA,TGCGCCAGCAGCTTTGGGGTGTACCATAGCACAGATACGCAGTATTTT,CASSFGVYHSTDTQYF
TRBV7-9,NA,TRBJ1-2,NA,TGTGCCAGCAGCGATACAGCCTCGGGTGGCTACACCTTC,CASSDTASGGYTF
TRBV6-5,NA,TRBJ1-1,TRBD1,TGTGCCAGCAGTTACCGACAGGGGCAGAACACTGAAGCTTTCTTT,CASSYRQGQNTEAFF
TRBV27,NA,TRBJ2-7,TRBD2,TGTGCCAGCAGTCTATCCCGAGGAGCGGGAGTCCTCGAGCAGTACTTC,CASSLSRGAGVLEQYF
TRBV6-5,NA,TRBJ2-2,NA,TGTGCCAGCAGTTCCACCAACACCGGGGAGCTGTTTTTT,CASSSTNTGELFF
TRBV7-6,NA,TRBJ2-2,NA,TGTGCCAGCAGCTTAGAACCCTCCCGGGACAAAAACACCGGGGAGCTGTTTTTT,CASSLEPSRDKNTGELFF
TRBV7-2,NA,TRBJ2-7,NA,TGTGCCAGCAGCCGTAGCTCCTACGAGCAGTACTTC,CASSRSSYEQYF
TRBV18,NA,TRBJ1-1,TRBD1,TGTGCCAGCCAAAGGACAGGGGCGAACACTGAAGCTTTCTTT,CASQRTGANTEAFF
TRBV7-2,NA,TRBJ2-1,NA,TGTGCCAGCAGCCCTCACCCGAGGGTACACAATGAGCAGTTCTTC,CASSPHPRVHNEQFF
TRBV19,NA,TRBJ1-3,NA,TGTGCCAGTAGCCCTCTCACAGGCCCGGGTGGAAACACCATATATTTT,CASSPLTGPGGNTIYF
TRBV5-4,NA,TRBJ1-1,NA,TGTGCCAGCAGCTTGGGTGCAGGCTTGAACACTGAAGCTTTCTTT,CASSLGAGLNTEAFF
TRBV10-3,NA,TRBJ2-7,TRBD2,TGTGCCATCAGGCGGGAGGGCCCCTACGAGCAGTACTTC,CAIRREGPYEQYF
TRBV19,NA,TRBJ1-2,NA,TGTGCCAGTAGTCCTGGGATATCAAACTATGGCTACACCTTC,CASSPGISNYGYTF
TRBV7-2,NA,TRBJ2-7,NA,TGTGCCAGCAGCACAAAGACTAGTGGCGAGCAGTACTTC,CASSTKTSGEQYF
TRBV7-8,NA,TRBJ2-3,NA,TGTGCCAGCAGCTTAGAGCACTCCCCGCGCACAGATACGCAGTATTTT,CASSLEHSPRTDTQYF
TRBV27,NA,TRBJ1-2,TRBD1,TGTGCCAGCAGTTTACAGGGGGCCCACTATGGCTACACCTTC,CASSLQGAHYGYTF
TRBV10-1,NA,TRBJ2-3,NA,TGCGCCACCTCTGTTATTGGCGGATCCTCAGATACGCAGTATTTT,CATSVIGGSSDTQYF
TRBV7-9,NA,TRBJ1-5,NA,TGTGCCAGCAGCTTAAGCGGCAATCAGCCCCAGCATTTT,CASSLSGNQPQHF
TRBV5-1,once,TRBJ2-7,NA,TGCGCCAGCAGCTTGATGAGGGGGACCTACGAGCAGTACTTC,CASSLMRGTYEQYF
TRBV28,NA,TRBJ2-7,NA,TGTGCCAGCAGTTCTACAGTCCCCTACGAGCAGTACTTC,CASSSTVPYEQYF
TRBV19,NA,TRBJ2-6,NA,TGTGCCAGTAGTCGGGACCCAAATACGGCTGGGGCCAACGTCCTGACTTTC,CASSRDPNTAGANVLTF
TRBV28,NA,TRBJ2-7,NA,TGTGCCAGCGCGAAACTACCCCAGACCTACGAGCAGTACTTC,CASAKLPQTYEQYF
TRBV5-4,NA,TRBJ2-1,TRBD1,TGTGCCAGCAGCCTCGCCAGGGCAGGGGGCCTGTCATTATCCTACAATGAGCAGTTCTTC,CASSLARAGGLSLSYNEQFF
TRBV6-5,NA,TRBJ2-2,NA,TGTGCCAGCAGTTACCTCCCAGGGAACACCGGGGAGCTGTTTTTT,CASSYLPGNTGELFF